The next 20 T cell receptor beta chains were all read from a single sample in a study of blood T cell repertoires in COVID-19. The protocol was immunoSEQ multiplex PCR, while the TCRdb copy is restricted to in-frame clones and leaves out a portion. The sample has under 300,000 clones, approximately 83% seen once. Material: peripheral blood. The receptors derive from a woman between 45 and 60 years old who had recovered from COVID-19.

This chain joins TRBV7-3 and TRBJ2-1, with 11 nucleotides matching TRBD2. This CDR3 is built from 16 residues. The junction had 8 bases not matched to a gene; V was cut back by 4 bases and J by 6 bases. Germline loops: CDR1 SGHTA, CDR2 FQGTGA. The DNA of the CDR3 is TGTGCCAGCAGCTCCCAGGGACTAGCGGCACTCAATGAGCAGTTCTTC. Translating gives CASSSQGLAALNEQFF.

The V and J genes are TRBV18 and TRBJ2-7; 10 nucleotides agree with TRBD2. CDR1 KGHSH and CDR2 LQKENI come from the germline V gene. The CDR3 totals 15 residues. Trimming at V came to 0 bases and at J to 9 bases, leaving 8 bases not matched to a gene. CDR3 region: CASSPPGLAGVGQYF. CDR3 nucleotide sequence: TGTGCCAGCTCACCACCAGGTCTAGCGGGAGTAGGGCAGTACTTC.

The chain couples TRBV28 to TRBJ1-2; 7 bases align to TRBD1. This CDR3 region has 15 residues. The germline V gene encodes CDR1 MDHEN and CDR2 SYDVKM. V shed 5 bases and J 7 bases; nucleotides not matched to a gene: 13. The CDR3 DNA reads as TGTGCCAGCAGTCTAGGGACAGTCGAACTTCCTGGCTACACCTTC. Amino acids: CASSLGTVELPGYTF.

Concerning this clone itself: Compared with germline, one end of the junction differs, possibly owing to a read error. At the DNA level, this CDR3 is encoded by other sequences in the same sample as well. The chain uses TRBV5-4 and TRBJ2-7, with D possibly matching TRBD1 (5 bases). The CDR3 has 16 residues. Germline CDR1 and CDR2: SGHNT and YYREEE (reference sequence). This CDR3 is CASSLHPRQGSYEQYF. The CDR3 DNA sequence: TGTGCCAGCAGCTTGCACCCTCGGCAGGGTTCCTACGAGCAGTACTTT.

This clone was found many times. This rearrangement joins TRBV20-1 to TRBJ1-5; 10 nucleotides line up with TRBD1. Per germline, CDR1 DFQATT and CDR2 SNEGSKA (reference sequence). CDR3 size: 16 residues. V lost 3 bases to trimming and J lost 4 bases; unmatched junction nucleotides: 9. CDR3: CSASWRTGGKNQPQHF. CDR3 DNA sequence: TGCAGTGCTAGTTGGAGGACAGGGGGAAAGAATCAGCCCCAGCATTTT.

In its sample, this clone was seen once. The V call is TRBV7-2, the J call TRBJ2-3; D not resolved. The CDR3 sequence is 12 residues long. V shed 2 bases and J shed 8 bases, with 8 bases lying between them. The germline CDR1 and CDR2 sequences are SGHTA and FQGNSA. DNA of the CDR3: TGTGCCAGCAGCTTATCCCCTACTACGCAGTATTTT. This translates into CASSLSPTTQYF.

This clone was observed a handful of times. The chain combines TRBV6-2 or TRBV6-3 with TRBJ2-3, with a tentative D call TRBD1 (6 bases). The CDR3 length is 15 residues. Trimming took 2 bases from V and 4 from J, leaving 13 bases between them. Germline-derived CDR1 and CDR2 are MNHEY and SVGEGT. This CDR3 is CASSYRGSGADTQYF. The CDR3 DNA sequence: TGTGCCAGCAGTTACCGGGGTTCAGGGGCAGATACGCAGTATTTT.

CDR3 sequence (DNA): TGTGCCAGCAGCACACAGACAGTAAGCAATCAGCCCCAGCATTTT. Its protein product is CASSTQTVSNQPQHF. The gene calls are TRBV7-2 and TRBJ1-5; weak D call: TRBD1 (5 bases). CDR1 and CDR2 from the germline V gene are SGHTA and FQGNSA. V dropped 5 bases and J dropped 1 base, with 12 bases sitting between them. The CDR3 is 15 amino acids. Combining the CDR3 with reference TRBV7-2 and TRBJ1-5 gives the whole variable domain GAGVSQSPSNKVTEKGKDVELRCDPISGHTALYWYRQSLGQGLEFLIYFQGNSAPDKSGLPSDRFSAERTGGSVSTLTIQRTQQEDSAVYLCASSTQTVSNQPQHFGDGTRLSIL.

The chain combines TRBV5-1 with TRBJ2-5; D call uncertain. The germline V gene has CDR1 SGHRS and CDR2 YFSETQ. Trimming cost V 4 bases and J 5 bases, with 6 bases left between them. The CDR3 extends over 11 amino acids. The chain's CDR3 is CASSLTETQYF. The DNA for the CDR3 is TGCGCCAGCAGCCTCACTGAGACCCAGTACTTC.

CDR3 in amino acids: CASSISHRQPQHF. The CDR3, as DNA: TGTGCCAGTAGTATTTCTCACAGGCAGCCCCAGCATTTT. The chain uses TRBV19 and TRBJ1-5; a possible D gene is TRBD1 (5 bases). CDR3 length: 13 amino acids. The V and J ends lost 3 bases and 7 bases respectively, with 10 bases between them. Germline V lookup: CDR1 LNHDA, CDR2 SQIVND (reference sequence).

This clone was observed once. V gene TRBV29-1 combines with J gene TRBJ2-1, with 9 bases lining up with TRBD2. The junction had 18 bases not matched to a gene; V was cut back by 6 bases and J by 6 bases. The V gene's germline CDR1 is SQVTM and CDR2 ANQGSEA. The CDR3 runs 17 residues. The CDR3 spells CSVPALITGLAGNEQFF. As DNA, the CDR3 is TGCAGCGTCCCTGCCCTTATAACGGGACTAGCAGGCAATGAGCAGTTCTTC.

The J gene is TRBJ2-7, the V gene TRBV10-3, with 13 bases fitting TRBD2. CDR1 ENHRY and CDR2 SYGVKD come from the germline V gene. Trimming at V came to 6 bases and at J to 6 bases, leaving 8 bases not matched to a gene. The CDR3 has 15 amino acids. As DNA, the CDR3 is TGTGCCATCAGAGGACTAGCGGGAGACGGCGGCGAGCAGTACTTC. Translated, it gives CAIRGLAGDGGEQYF.

CDR3 in DNA: TGTGCCAGTTTCACAGGGGGCGACCCTGAAGCTTTCTTT. The encoded protein is CASFTGGDPEAFF. The V gene is TRBV6-6, the J gene TRBJ1-1, with 9 bases fitting TRBD1. From germline, CDR1 is MNHNY and CDR2 SVGAGI (reference sequence). The junction had 8 bases not matched to a gene; V was cut back by 9 bases and J by 6 bases. The CDR3 runs to 13 residues.

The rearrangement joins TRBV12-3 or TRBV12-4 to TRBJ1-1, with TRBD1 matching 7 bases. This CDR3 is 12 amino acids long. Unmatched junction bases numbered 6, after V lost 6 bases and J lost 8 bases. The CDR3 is CASSPPRGEAFF. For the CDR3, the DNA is TGTGCCAGCAGCCCCCCCAGGGGGGAAGCTTTCTTT.

The CDR3 loop is CASSLGGQGTEAFF. CDR3 nucleotide sequence: TGTGCCAGCAGTTTAGGGGGACAGGGAACTGAAGCTTTCTTT. This chain links TRBV28 with TRBJ1-1, with 9 bases that match TRBD1. Germline trimming cut 2 bases from V and 5 bases from J; bases unmatched to any gene: 3. Germline V gene sequence: CDR1 MDHEN, CDR2 SYDVKM. The CDR3 is 14 amino acids.

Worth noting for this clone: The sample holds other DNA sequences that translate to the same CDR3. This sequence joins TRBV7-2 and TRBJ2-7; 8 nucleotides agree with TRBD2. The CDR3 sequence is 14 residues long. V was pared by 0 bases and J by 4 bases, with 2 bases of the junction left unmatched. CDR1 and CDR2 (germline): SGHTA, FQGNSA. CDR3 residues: CASSLAAGGYEQYF. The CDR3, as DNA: TGTGCCAGCAGCTTAGCGGCGGGGGGTTACGAGCAGTACTTC.

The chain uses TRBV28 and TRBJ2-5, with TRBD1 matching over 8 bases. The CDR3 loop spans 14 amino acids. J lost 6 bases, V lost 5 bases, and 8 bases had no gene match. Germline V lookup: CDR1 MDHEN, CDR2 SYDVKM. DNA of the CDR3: TGTGCCAGCAGTCTTCAGGGGGCGACGAAGACCCAGTACTTC. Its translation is CASSLQGATKTQYF. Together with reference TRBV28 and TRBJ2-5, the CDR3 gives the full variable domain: DVKVTQSSRYLVKRTGEKVFLECVQDMDHENMFWYRQDPGLGLRLIYFSYDVKMKEKGDIPEGYSVSREKKERFSLILESASTNQTSMYLCASSLQGATKTQYFGPGTRLLVL.

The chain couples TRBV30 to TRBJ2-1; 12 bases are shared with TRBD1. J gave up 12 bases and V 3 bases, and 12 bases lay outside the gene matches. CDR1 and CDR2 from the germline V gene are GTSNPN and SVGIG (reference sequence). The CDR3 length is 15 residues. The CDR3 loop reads CAWSSGTGGAPGQFF. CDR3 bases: TGTGCCTGGAGCTCCGGGACAGGGGGCGCCCCGGGGCAGTTCTTC.

CDR3: CASSIFVVGDTQYF. CDR3 in DNA: TGTGCCAGTAGTATTTTTGTGGTCGGGGATACGCAGTATTTT. The rearrangement joins TRBV19 to TRBJ2-3; D unresolved. The CDR3 consists of 14 residues. The germline V and J ends were trimmed by 3 bases and 6 bases, with 13 bases remaining between them. Germline-derived CDR1 and CDR2 are LNHDA and SQIVND (reference sequence).

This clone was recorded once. DNA for the CDR3: TGTGCCAGCTCACCGGGCTTCACTTCCTACAATGAGCAGTTCTTC. Translating it yields CASSPGFTSYNEQFF. The V call is TRBV18, the J call TRBJ2-1; D gene ambiguous. This CDR3 comprises 15 residues. Germline values: CDR1 KGHSH, CDR2 LQKENI. V was clipped by 3 bases and J by 1 base, with 10 bases between them.